A single sample gave rise to the 9 T cell receptor beta chains below, sequenced in a study of high-grade serous ovarian cancer treatment subgroups. Tumor samples were taken before definitive surgery or chemotherapy. Clones were sequenced by immunoSEQ multiplex PCR, and TCRdb holds only the in-frame ones, with some missing. The sample includes around 7,000 clones, 60% to 80% seen only once; the top ten take around 5%. The specimen was tumor tissue. All receptors come from a human donor with high-grade serous ovarian cancer.

This chain uses TRBV6-1 with TRBJ1-1; D remains unclear. Germline V CDR1 and CDR2: MNHNS, SASEGT. V was shortened by 6 bases and J by 1 base, with 9 bases between the two germline ends. The CDR3 spans 13 residues. CDR3 residues: CASSRGPNTEAFF. CDR3 coding DNA: TGTGCCAGCAGCAGAGGACCGAACACTGAAGCTTTCTTT.

This clone was seen just once. The chain employs TRBV5-1 and TRBJ2-2; 10 nucleotides align to TRBD1. CDR3 size: 15 residues. After removal of 3 bases from V and 4 bases from J, the junction contained 3 bases not matched to a gene. Germline assignment: CDR1 SGHRS and CDR2 YFSETQ. This chain's CDR3 is CASSWGTGVTGELFF. In nucleotides, the CDR3 is TGCGCCAGCAGCTGGGGGACAGGGGTCACCGGGGAGCTGTTTTTT. The whole variable domain, filled in from reference TRBV5-1 and TRBJ2-2, reads KAGVTQTPRYLIKTRGQQVTLSCSPISGHRSVSWYQQTPGQGLQFLFEYFSETQRNKGNFPGRFSGRQFSNSRSEMNVSTLELGDSALYLCASSWGTGVTGELFFGEGSRLTVL.

The chain has TRBV29-1 and TRBJ2-2, with TRBD2 matching over 14 bases. In germline, CDR1 is SQVTM, CDR2 ANQGSEA. The V gene end was trimmed by 6 bases and the J gene end by 1 base; junction bases not matched to a gene: 7. The CDR3 length is 17 residues. This chain's CDR3 is CSVTGLAGGLNTGELFF. As DNA, the CDR3 is TGCAGCGTGACAGGACTAGCGGGGGGTTTGAACACCGGGGAGCTGTTTTTT.

This sequence joins TRBV7-2 and TRBJ2-2; 8 nucleotides agree with TRBD1. The CDR3 is 16 amino acids. V was clipped by 6 bases and J by 5 bases; unmatched bases: 11. From germline, CDR1 is SGHTA and CDR2 FQGNSA. The CDR3 bases are TGTGCCAGCAGATTACCCGGGACAGGCAAAACCGGGGAGCTGTTTTTT. Translation: CASRLPGTGKTGELFF.

This chain connects TRBV7-2 to TRBJ2-5; 8 bases are a match to TRBD2. The V gene end was trimmed by 1 base and the J gene end by 6 bases; junction bases not matched to a gene: 4. The CDR3 loop spans 14 amino acids. Germline CDR1 reads SGHTA; CDR2 reads FQGNSA. The CDR3 DNA follows: TGTGCCAGCAGCTTAGACGCGGGGGGCCAGACCCAGTACTTC. As protein: CASSLDAGGQTQYF.

The V and J genes are TRBV10-2 and TRBJ2-7; unclear D gene. This CDR3 comprises 14 residues. Germline V lookup: CDR1 WSHSY, CDR2 SAAADI. V was pared by 5 bases and J by 3 bases, with 14 bases between. CDR3 residues: CASSLGRRRYEQYF. The CDR3 DNA follows: TGCGCCAGCAGTCTAGGACGGCGACGCTACGAGCAGTACTTC.

CDR3: CASSLAGTDNSNQPQHF. The CDR3 region has the DNA TGTGCCAGCAGCTTGGCCGGGACAGACAATAGCAATCAGCCCCAGCATTTT. The genes are TRBV5-6 and TRBJ1-5; 7 bases align to TRBD1. This CDR3 is 17 amino acids long. Germline trimming cut 0 bases from V and 0 bases from J; bases unmatched to any gene: 6. Germline assignment: CDR1 SGHDT and CDR2 YYEEEE. Supplemented by reference TRBV5-6 and TRBJ1-5, the full variable domain reads DAGVTQSPTHLIKTRGQQVTLRCSPKSGHDTVSWYQQALGQGPQFIFQYYEEEERQRGNFPDRFSGHQFPNYSSELNVNALLLGDSALYLCASSLAGTDNSNQPQHFGDGTRLSIL.

The table lists this clone with a count of one. The CDR3 DNA reads as TGTGCCAGCATCCTCAAGCGGGGTCCAACTAGCACAGATACGCAGTATTTT. This codes for CASILKRGPTSTDTQYF. V usage is TRBV11-2 and J usage is TRBJ2-3; 7 positions agree with TRBD2. Per the germline V gene, CDR1 is SGHAT and CDR2 is FQNNGV. This CDR3 spans 17 amino acids. J gave up 0 bases and V 7 bases, and 13 bases lay outside the gene matches. The whole variable domain, remainder taken from reference TRBV11-2 and TRBJ2-3, is EAGVAQSPRYKIIEKRQSVAFWCNPISGHATLYWYQQILGQGPKLLIQFQNNGVVDDSQLPKDRFSAERLKGVDSTLKIQPAKLEDSAVYLCASILKRGPTSTDTQYFGPGTRLTVL.

The chain links TRBV6-1 to TRBJ1-2; D remains unclear. This CDR3 has 13 residues. V lost 2 bases and J lost 8, with 12 bases in between. Germline CDR1 and CDR2: MNHNS and SASEGT. CDR3 sequence (DNA): TGTGCCAGCAGTGAAACAAGACGGGTGGGCTACACCTTC. It specifies CASSETRRVGYTF.